This TCR beta chain was sequenced during a study of human T cells and chemical hapten exposure. The overall study: Yields of TCR per sample differed, chiefly owing to small differences in pooled library volume. Study-wide results and limits: Unchanged with DPC sensitization were TCRs above 1 in 1000 frequency.

This clonotype was seen a few times. Its antigen is unknown. Time point in this sample: healthy volunteer bleed at 2 weeks. It was unfractionated whole blood from which total RNA was extracted. During construction of the library, unique molecular identifiers were attached to individual cDNA molecules for quantitative, reproducible TCR counting. In the original analysis: Sample TCR counts, which ranged from roughly 20,000 to 690,600, had a median of approximately 100,000. Each CDR3 protein gets one entry after TCRdb re-called the RACE reads with MiXCR. It is TCRdb's table, rather than the study itself, that gives the V and J calls and clone size. The data show 100,000 to 150,000 distinct CDR3 sequences, with about 8.2% seen just once and 1.5% to 2% held by the top ten. This sequence was found in a male donor in good health. Some clones in this sample may be carry-over from other donors' samples. Sequenced: whole blood.

The CDR3 region has the DNA TGTGCCAGCGGGGGGCACAAAAACATTCAGTACTTC. Its translation: CASGGHKNIQYF. The J gene is TRBJ2-4, the V gene TRBV6-2 or TRBV6-3; D possibly matches TRBD1 or TRBD2 (6 bases each). The CDR3 runs 12 residues. Trimming took 8 bases from V and 3 from J, leaving 8 bases between them. The V gene's germline CDR1 is MNHEY and CDR2 SVGEGT.